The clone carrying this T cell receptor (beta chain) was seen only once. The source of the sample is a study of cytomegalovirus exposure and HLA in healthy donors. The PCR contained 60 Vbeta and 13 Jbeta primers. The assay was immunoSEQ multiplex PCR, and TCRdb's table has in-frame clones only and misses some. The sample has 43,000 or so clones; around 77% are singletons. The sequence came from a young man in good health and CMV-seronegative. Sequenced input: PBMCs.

In DNA, the CDR3 is TGTGCCAGCAGCTTAGACTGGGGCAGGGAAGCTTTCTTT. Its protein is CASSLDWGREAFF. J is TRBJ1-1 and V is TRBV7-2; D might be TRBD1 (5 bases). From germline, CDR1 is SGHTA and CDR2 FQGNSA. The V and J ends lost 1 base and 8 bases respectively, with 11 bases between them. The CDR3 is made up of 13 amino acids.